Detailed here is one T cell receptor beta chain. Antigen unknown. Germline-derived CDR1 and CDR2 are SGHTS and YDEGEE. This CDR3 has 14 amino acids. Trimming took off 0 bases at V and 3 bases at J, with 10 bases between the two ends. Every patient was untreated before thyroid surgery. Authors' data handling: In papillary thyroid cancer, a distant-metastasis classifier was built using CDR3 differences across clinicopathological groups. TCRdb re-called clones from the PCR reads using MiXCR. The V and J calls reflect TCRdb's pipeline rather than the authors' work. Of around 61,000 clones in the sample, less than 30% were seen once. The sample is drawn from a study of metastatic and nonmetastatic thyroid tumors. Study context: The study looked at repertoires side by side in blood and in tumor or nodule tissue from malignant and benign thyroid patients.

General study points: Reports indicated that malignant thyroid tumors showed significantly higher TCR beta diversity than benign nodules did, in blood and tumor.

What was sequenced was blood. This TCR derives from a female donor with papillary thyroid cancer or a benign thyroid nodule (not recorded which). Some clones in this sample may be carry-over from other donors' samples. The chain employs TRBV5-8 and TRBJ2-7, with D tentatively TRBD1 (5 bases). CDR3 DNA: TGTGCCAGCAGCTTGGGGCAGGGCTACTACGAGCAGTACTTC. It yields the protein CASSLGQGYYEQYF.